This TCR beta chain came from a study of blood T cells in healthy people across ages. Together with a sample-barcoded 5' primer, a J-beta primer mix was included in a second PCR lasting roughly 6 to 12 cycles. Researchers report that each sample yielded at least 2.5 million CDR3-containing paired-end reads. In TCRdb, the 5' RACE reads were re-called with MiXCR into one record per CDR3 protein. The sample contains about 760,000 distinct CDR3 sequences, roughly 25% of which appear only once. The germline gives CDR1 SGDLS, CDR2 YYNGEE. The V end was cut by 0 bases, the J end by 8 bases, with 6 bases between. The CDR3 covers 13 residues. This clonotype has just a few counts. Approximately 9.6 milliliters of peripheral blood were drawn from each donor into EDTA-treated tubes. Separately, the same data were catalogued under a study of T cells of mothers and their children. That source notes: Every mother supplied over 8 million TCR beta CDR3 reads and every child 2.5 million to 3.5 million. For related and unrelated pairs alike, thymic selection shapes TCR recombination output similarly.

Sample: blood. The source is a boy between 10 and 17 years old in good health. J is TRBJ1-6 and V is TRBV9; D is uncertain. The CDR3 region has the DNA TGTGCCAGCAGCGTAGAGCAGGATTCACCCCTCCACTTT. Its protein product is CASSVEQDSPLHF.